The TCR beta chain described here comes from a study of cytomegalovirus exposure and HLA in healthy donors. Across the whole study: Prior work identified around 120 million unique TCR beta sequences in around 170 million T cells. General observations from the study: Sequencing probably produced one cluster of sequence variants that were highly shared. There were reportedly fewer N-insertions in an Asian-associated ancestry cluster than the approximately 670-donor mean, in a later analysis.

Germline CDR1 is SQVTM and CDR2 is ANQGSEA. The CDR3 loop spans 13 amino acids. Trimming removed 7 bases at V and 5 bases at J, with 17 bases between. In the case of this clone: Its specificity is not known.

The PCR contained 60 Vbeta and 13 Jbeta primers. In the original workflow: Among the unique TCR beta chains that a later analysis counted, about 84 million in all, 10 million to 13 million were shared. Profiling relied on immunoSEQ multiplex PCR, and the TCRdb table lists in-frame clones only, not all of them. V and J calls and clone size are as listed in that table; D and trimming were resolved from the DNA. The profile shows about 98,000 clones, around three quarters of them singletons. The V call is TRBV29-1, the J call TRBJ1-2; a weak D match, TRBD1 (5 bases). The specimen was PBMCs. This clonotype originated in a man in his 60s in good health and CMV-seropositive. CDR3 in amino acids: CSDRGTQPYGYTF. The CDR3 DNA is TGCAGCGACCGCGGGACTCAGCCTTATGGCTACACCTTC.